The entry that follows covers one T cell receptor (beta chain) sequence. Its antigen is unidentified. V was cut by 0 bases and J by 3 bases, with 6 bases left in between. The CDR3 totals 13 residues. The germline CDR1 and CDR2 sequences are MNHEY and SVGAGI. This sample was included in a study of CD8+CD57+ T cells in acquired aplastic anemia. Notes on the study in general: Common to patients and controls were around 30 CD8+ CDR3 sequences.

All patients picked for sequencing had shown, by flow cytometry, an expansion of CD8+CD57+ cells. There was no therapy given to any patient before the blood sampling took place. Genomic DNA provided the template from which TCR beta VDJ and CDR3 profiles were obtained. MiXCR, run by TCRdb on the reads, gives a single entry per CDR3 protein. The sample contains 150,000 to 200,000 distinct CDR3 sequences, about 45% of which appear only once. Source material: sorted CD4+, CD8+, or CD8+CD57+ T cells (not recorded which) from PBMCs. J is TRBJ2-7 and V is TRBV6-5; no clear D gene. The TCR was taken from a human donor with aplastic anemia. The CDR3 loop is CASSYSSFYEQYF. The DNA of the CDR3 is TGTGCCAGCAGTTACTCGAGTTTCTACGAGCAGTACTTC.